The present TCR beta chain was sequenced within a study of T cell changes during pregnancy in multiple sclerosis. Assay: immunoSEQ multiplex PCR; the TCRdb copy retains only in-frame clones and omits some. The table shows more than 40,000 clones, with over 90% occurring only once. V was trimmed by 3 bases and J by 1 base, leaving 16 bases between them. CDR3 length equals 17 residues. Germline V gene sequence: CDR1 LNHDA, CDR2 SQIVND (reference sequence). The chain is built from TRBV19 and TRBJ1-5; perhaps TRBD1 as D (6 bases). The input for sequencing was CD8+ T cells from peripheral blood mononuclear cells, taken in the third trimester of pregnancy. This TCR was sampled from a female donor with multiple sclerosis, enrolled in a pregnancy study. CDR3 in DNA: TGTGCCAGTAGTATCGGGACACTCACCGGGAGCAATCAGCCCCAGCATTTT. It is translated as CASSIGTLTGSNQPQHF.